This T cell receptor (beta chain) was observed in a study of shared clonotypes between healthy human individuals. Assay used: immunoSEQ multiplex PCR; TCRdb lists only in-frame clones, some missing. The sample holds approximately 1.5 million clones, just under 99% seen once. V was clipped by 3 bases and J by 9 bases, with 15 bases between them. The CDR3 has 14 residues. Germline V CDR1 and CDR2: KGHSH, LQKENI. The genes are TRBV18 and TRBJ1-5; D not resolved. Sequencing was performed on naive CD4+ T cells sorted from blood. This sample's subset: CD45RA+ positively selected. This TCR was recovered from a man under 40 in good health. The CDR3 DNA reads as TGTGCCAGCTCACCGACATTTAGCGGGCGGCCCCAGCATTTT. It is translated as CASSPTFSGRPQHF.